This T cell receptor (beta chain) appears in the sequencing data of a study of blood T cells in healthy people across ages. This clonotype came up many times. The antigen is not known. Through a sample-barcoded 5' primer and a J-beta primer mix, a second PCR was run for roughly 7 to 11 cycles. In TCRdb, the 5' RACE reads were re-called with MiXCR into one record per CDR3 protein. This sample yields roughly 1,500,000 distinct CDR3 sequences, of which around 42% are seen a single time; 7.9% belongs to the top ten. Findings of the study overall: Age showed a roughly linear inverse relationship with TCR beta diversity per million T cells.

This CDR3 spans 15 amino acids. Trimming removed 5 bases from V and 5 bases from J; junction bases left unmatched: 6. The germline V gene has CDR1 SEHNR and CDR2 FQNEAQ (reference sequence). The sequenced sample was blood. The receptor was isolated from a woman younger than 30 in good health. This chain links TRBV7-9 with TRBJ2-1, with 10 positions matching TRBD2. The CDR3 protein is CASSRGTSGNNEQFF. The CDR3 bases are TGTGCCAGCAGCAGAGGCACTAGCGGGAACAATGAGCAGTTCTTC.